A single sample gave rise to the 2 T cell receptor beta chains below, sequenced in a study of radiotherapy plus CTLA-4 blockade in lung cancer. The table came from immunoSEQ multiplex PCR; TCRdb's copy has only in-frame clones and leaves some out. The profile covers 20,000 to 30,000 clones, with around 70% appearing a single time and approximately 3.2% taken by the ten largest. Sample: peripheral blood, taken from a patient treated with radiotherapy plus ipilimumab. The origin of the receptors is a human donor with non-small cell lung cancer whose response to radiotherapy plus ipilimumab could not be evaluated.

This clone was counted only a few times. The gene calls are TRBV29-1 and TRBJ1-2; D is unclear. V dropped 6 bases and J dropped 5 bases, with 13 bases sitting between them. Per germline, CDR1 SQVTM and CDR2 ANQGSEA. The CDR3 loop spans 12 amino acids. The CDR3 here is CSVEPVPYGYTF. CDR3 DNA: TGCAGCGTCGAACCGGTTCCTTATGGCTACACCTTC.

The chain carries TRBV6-6 and TRBJ2-7; D gene uncertain. V was clipped by 2 bases and J by 4 bases, with 12 bases between them. The CDR3 is 14 residues long. The germline V gene has CDR1 MNHNY and CDR2 SVGAGI (reference sequence). In DNA, the CDR3 is TGTGCCAGCAGTTACGAGAGGATCGGGTACGAGCAGTACTTC. It is translated as CASSYERIGYEQYF.